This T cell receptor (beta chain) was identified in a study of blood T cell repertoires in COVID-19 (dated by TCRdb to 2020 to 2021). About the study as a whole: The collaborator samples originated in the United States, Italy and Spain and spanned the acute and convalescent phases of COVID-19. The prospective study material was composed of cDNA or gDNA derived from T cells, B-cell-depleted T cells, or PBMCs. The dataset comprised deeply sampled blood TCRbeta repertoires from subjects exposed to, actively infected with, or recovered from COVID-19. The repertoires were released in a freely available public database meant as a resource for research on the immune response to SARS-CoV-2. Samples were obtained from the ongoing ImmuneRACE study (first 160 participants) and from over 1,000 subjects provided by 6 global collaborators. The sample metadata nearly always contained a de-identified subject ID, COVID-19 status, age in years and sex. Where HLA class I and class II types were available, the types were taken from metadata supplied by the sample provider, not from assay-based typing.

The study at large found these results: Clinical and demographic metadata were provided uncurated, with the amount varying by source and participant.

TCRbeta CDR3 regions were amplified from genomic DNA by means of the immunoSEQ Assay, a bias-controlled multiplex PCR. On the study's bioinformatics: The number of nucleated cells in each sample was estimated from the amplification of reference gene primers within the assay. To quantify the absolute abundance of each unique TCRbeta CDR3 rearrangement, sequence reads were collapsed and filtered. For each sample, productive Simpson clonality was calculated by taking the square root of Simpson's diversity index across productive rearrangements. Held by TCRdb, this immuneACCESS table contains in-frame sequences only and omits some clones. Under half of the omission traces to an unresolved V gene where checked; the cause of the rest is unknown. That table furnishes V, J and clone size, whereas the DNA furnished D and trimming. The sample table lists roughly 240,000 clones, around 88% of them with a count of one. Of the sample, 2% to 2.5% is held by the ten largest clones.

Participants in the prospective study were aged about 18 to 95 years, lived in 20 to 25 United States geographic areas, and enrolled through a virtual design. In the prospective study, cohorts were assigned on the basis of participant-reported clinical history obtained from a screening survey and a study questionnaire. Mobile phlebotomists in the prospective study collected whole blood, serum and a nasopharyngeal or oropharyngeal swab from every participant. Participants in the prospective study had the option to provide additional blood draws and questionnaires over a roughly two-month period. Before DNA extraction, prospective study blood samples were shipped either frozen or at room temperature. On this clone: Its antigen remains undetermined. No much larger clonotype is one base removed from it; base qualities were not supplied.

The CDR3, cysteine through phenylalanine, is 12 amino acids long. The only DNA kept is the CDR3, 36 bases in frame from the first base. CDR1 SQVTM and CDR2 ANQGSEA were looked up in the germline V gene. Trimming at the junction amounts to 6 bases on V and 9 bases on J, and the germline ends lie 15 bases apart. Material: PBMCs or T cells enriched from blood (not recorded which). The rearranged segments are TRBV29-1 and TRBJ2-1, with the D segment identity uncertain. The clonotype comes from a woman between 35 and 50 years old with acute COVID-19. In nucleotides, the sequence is TGCAGCGTGACCCCCAGTCACAGTGAGCAGTTCTTC. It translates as CSVTPSHSEQFF.